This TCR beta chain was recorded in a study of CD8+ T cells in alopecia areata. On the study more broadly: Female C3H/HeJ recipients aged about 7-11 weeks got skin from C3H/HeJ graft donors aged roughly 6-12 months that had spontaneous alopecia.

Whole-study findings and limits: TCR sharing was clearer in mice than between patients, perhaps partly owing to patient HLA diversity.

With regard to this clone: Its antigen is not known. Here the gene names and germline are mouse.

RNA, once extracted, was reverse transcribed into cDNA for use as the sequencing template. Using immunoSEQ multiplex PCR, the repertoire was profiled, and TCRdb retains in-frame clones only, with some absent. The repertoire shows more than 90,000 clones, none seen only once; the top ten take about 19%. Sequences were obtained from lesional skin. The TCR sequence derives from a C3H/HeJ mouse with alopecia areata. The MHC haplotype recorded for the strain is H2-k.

CDR3 amino acids: CASSSRGVEAEQFF. The CDR3 bases that were read are TGTGCTAGCAGTAGCCGGGGGGTGGAGGCT. The chain carries TRBV17 and TRBJ2-1, with D possibly being TRBD2 (6 bases). The CDR3 extends 4 residues past the end of the read, so its final part is completed from the germline J gene. Germline V gene data show CDR1 as MNHDT and CDR2 as YYDKIL. The CDR3 runs 14 residues.